These 14 T cell receptor beta chains came from one sample sequenced in a study of PD-1 blockade in classical Hodgkin lymphoma. The repertoire was sequenced with immunoSEQ multiplex PCR; TCRdb's copy has only in-frame clones and lacks some. The table records some 14,000 clones, about 78% of them present only once. Relapse was seen in all patients after autologous stem cell transplantation, and brentuximab vedotin exposure was variable. The material was peripheral blood mononuclear cells (PBMCs), obtained before the second cycle of nivolumab. The receptors were gathered from a human donor with classical Hodgkin lymphoma.

The chain couples TRBV7-2 to TRBJ2-1; D is unresolved. Germline V CDR1 and CDR2: SGHTA, FQGNSA. The CDR3 is 13 amino acids. Trimming removed 2 bases at V and 7 bases at J, with 9 bases between. In nucleotides, the CDR3 is TGTGCCAGCAGCTTACTGGCCTGGAATGAGCAGTTCTTC. Amino acids: CASSLLAWNEQFF.

The rearrangement joins TRBV30 to TRBJ1-6, with D possibly TRBD1 on 5 matching bases. The CDR3 spans 14 residues. Germline values: CDR1 GTSNPN, CDR2 SVGIG (reference sequence). V was clipped by 2 bases and J by 7 bases, with 12 bases between them. CDR3 coding DNA: TGTGCCTGGAGTATGACAGTTAGCAATTCACCCCTCCACTTT. This sequence encodes CAWSMTVSNSPLHF. Full variable domain (rest looked up from reference TRBV30 and TRBJ1-6): SQTIHQWPATLVQPVGSPLSLECTVEGTSNPNLYWYRQAAGRGLQLLFYSVGIGQISSEVPQNLSASRPQDRQFILSSKKLLLSDSGFYLCAWSMTVSNSPLHFGNGTRLTVT.

This clone was seen only a few times. The chain recombines TRBV25-1 with TRBJ1-1, with TRBD1 matching 10 bases. The CDR3 extends over 17 amino acids. Germline CDR1 MGHDK, CDR2 SYGVNS. J was trimmed by 3 bases and V by 4 bases; bases with no gene match: 11. The DNA of the CDR3 is TGTGCCAGCAGTGCCCGGACAGGGGGGCGGAGAGACACTGAAGCTTTCTTT. Amino acids: CASSARTGGRRDTEAFF.

This chain links TRBV5-1 with TRBJ2-5; TRBD1 might be the D (7 bases). The CDR3 is 14 residues long. The germline gives CDR1 SGHRS, CDR2 YFSETQ. V lost 2 bases, J lost 4 bases, and 12 bases lay in between. The DNA of the CDR3 is TGCGCCAGCAGCTTTGGAGGGGGCCGAGAGACCCAGTACTTC. Its translation is CASSFGGGRETQYF.

The chain recombines TRBV27 with TRBJ1-6; 10 bases align to TRBD1. This CDR3 spans 19 amino acids. Trimming cost V 5 bases and J 3 bases; bases outside gene matches: 13. CDR1 MNHEY and CDR2 SMNVEV come from the germline V gene (reference sequence). CDR3 DNA: TGTGCCAGCAGTCCACTCCCCGGGACAGGGGCATTCTATAATTCACCCCTCCACTTT. Amino acid sequence: CASSPLPGTGAFYNSPLHF.

The J gene is TRBJ1-1, the V gene TRBV18, with D possibly matching TRBD1 (5 bases). Germline V gene data show CDR1 as KGHSH and CDR2 as LQKENI. The CDR3 is 13 amino acids. V lost 5 bases, J lost 7 bases, and 14 bases lay in between. In DNA form, the CDR3 reads TGTGCCAGCTCATCTTTAACAGGACTTGAAGCTTTCTTT. Translation: CASSSLTGLEAFF.

CDR3 nucleotides: TGTGCCAGCAGAACTCGCCCCGGACAGGGGGTATCCGGGGAGCTGTTTTTT. Encoded protein: CASRTRPGQGVSGELFF. V is TRBV7-2 and J is TRBJ2-2; 10 nucleotides align to TRBD1. Per germline, CDR1 SGHTA and CDR2 FQGNSA. V lost 6 bases and J lost 6; bases outside the gene matches: 13. The CDR3 covers 17 residues.

DNA of the CDR3: TGTGCCAGCAGCGACAGACGGACAGGGCGAGACGAGCAGTACTTC. This translates into CASSDRRTGRDEQYF. This chain joins TRBV5-4 and TRBJ2-7, with 8 bases that match TRBD1. This CDR3 region has 15 residues. CDR1 is SGHNT, CDR2 YYREEE, per germline (reference sequence). The trim removed 4 bases at V and 5 bases at J, leaving 11 bases unmatched.

The gene calls are TRBV5-1 and TRBJ2-2, with 9 bases matching TRBD1. CDR1 is SGHRS and CDR2 is YFSETQ in the germline V gene. V lost 4 bases to trimming and J lost 3 bases; unmatched junction nucleotides: 4. The CDR3 contains 15 residues. The CDR3 sequence: CASSARTGDTGELFF. The CDR3 DNA follows: TGCGCCAGCAGCGCCCGGACAGGGGACACCGGGGAGCTGTTTTTT. Full variable domain (outside the CDR3, taken from reference TRBV5-1 and TRBJ2-2): KAGVTQTPRYLIKTRGQQVTLSCSPISGHRSVSWYQQTPGQGLQFLFEYFSETQRNKGNFPGRFSGRQFSNSRSEMNVSTLELGDSALYLCASSARTGDTGELFFGEGSRLTVL.

This CDR3 is CASSQAATSYEQYF. CDR3 bases: TGTGCCAGCTCACAGGCGGCCACCTCCTACGAGCAGTACTTC. The chain employs TRBV18 and TRBJ2-7; D not resolved. Germline lookup yields CDR1 KGHSH and CDR2 LQKENI. This CDR3 contains 14 residues. V lost 4 bases, J lost 0 bases, and 10 bases lay in between.

This clone was picked up a small number of times. CDR3 amino acids: CASSIRTSGEQFF. The CDR3 DNA reads TGTGCCAGTAGTATCCGGACAAGCGGGGAGCAGTTCTTC. The V gene is TRBV19, the J gene TRBJ2-1, with D tentatively TRBD2 (6 bases). The germline V gene encodes CDR1 LNHDA and CDR2 SQIVND (reference sequence). Trimming removed 3 bases at V and 10 bases at J, with 13 bases between. CDR3 length: 13 amino acids.

The V and J genes are TRBV2 and TRBJ1-2; D uncertain. V dropped 7 bases and J dropped 3 bases, with 18 bases sitting between them. Germline assignment: CDR1 SNHLY and CDR2 FYNNEI. The CDR3 has 15 amino acids. The CDR3 loop is CASNSKGSSDYGYTF. CDR3 DNA: TGTGCCAGCAATTCAAAGGGTTCCTCGGACTATGGCTACACCTTC. The variable domain in full, completed from reference TRBV2 and TRBJ1-2, reads EPEVTQTPSHQVTQMGQEVILRCVPISNHLYFYWYRQILGQKVEFLVSFYNNEISEKSEIFDDQFSVERPDGSNFTLKIRSTKLEDSAMYFCASNSKGSSDYGYTFGSGTRLTVV.

The chain couples TRBV18 to TRBJ1-1, with TRBD1 matching over 7 bases. V shed 3 bases and J 2 bases; nucleotides not matched to a gene: 6. From germline, CDR1 is KGHSH and CDR2 LQKENI. The CDR3 totals 15 residues. The CDR3 reads CASSPRRDSNTEAFF. The CDR3 DNA reads as TGTGCCAGCTCACCTCGCCGGGACAGTAACACTGAAGCTTTCTTT.

This chain's CDR3 is CASSPIGSYSGNTIYF. The CDR3 DNA follows: TGTGCCAGCTCACCAATCGGCAGCTACTCTGGAAACACCATATATTTT. The V and J genes are TRBV18 and TRBJ1-3; no definite D call. The CDR3 sequence is 16 residues long. The V end was cut by 2 bases, the J end by 0 bases, with 11 bases between. Germline V gives CDR1 KGHSH, CDR2 LQKENI.